This record concerns one T cell receptor beta chain sequence. Antigen specificity is unknown. TCRdb redid the calling of the 5' RACE reads with MiXCR, one entry per CDR3 protein. Altogether roughly 500,000 distinct CDR3 sequences are present, 15% to 20% being singletons, with the ten largest covering over 11%. The data are from a study of T cells after yellow fever vaccination. Study outcomes and limitations: FACS-sorted repertoires might harbor abundant contaminating clonotypes from the bulk population.

Trimming stripped 7 bases from V and 2 bases from J, with 15 bases between. The CDR3 is 15 residues long. The J gene is TRBJ1-5, the V gene TRBV12-3 or TRBV12-4, with a tentative D call TRBD1 (5 bases). This sequence originates from a man aged 25 to 40 who received the YFV17D yellow fever vaccine. Sequences were derived from PBMCs, sampled 15 days after the yellow fever booster vaccination. The CDR3 loop is CASNSNVGGNQPQHF. CDR3 nucleotide sequence: TGTGCCAGCAACTCTAATGTGGGGGGCAATCAGCCCCAGCATTTT.